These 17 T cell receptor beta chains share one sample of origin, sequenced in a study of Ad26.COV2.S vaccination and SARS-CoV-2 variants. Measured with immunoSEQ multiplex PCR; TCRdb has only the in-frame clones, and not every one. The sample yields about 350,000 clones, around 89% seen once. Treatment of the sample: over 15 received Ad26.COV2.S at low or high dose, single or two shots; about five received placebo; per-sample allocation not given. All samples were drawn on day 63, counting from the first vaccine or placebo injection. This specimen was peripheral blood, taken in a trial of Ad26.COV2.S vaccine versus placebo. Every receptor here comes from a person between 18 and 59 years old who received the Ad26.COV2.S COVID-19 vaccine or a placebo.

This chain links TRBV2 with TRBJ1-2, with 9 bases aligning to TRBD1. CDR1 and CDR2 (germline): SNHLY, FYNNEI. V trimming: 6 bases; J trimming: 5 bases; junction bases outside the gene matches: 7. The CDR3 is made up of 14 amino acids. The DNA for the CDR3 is TGTGCCAGCAGGCGGGACAGGGACGGGTATGGCTACACCTTC. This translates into CASRRDRDGYGYTF.

Written as DNA, the CDR3 is TGCAGCGTCCAGATAGGGACCTACTCTGGAAACACCATATATTTT. Its translation: CSVQIGTYSGNTIYF. The chain recombines TRBV29-1 with TRBJ1-3; possible D gene TRBD1, 5 bases. Trimming cost V 6 bases and J 0 bases, with 15 bases left between them. The CDR3 is 15 residues long. CDR1 and CDR2 (germline): SQVTM, ANQGSEA. The full variable domain, completed using reference TRBV29-1 and TRBJ1-3, is SAVISQKPSRDICQRGTSLTIQCQVDSQVTMMFWYRQQPGQSLTLIATANQGSEATYESGFVIDKFPISRPNLTFSTLTVSNMSPEDSSIYLCSVQIGTYSGNTIYFGEGSWLTVV.

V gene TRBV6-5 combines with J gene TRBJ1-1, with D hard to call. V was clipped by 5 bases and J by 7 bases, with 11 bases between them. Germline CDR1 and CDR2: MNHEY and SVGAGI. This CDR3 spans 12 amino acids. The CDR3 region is CASSRNQIEAFF. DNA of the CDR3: TGTGCCAGCAGTCGGAATCAGATTGAAGCTTTCTTT.

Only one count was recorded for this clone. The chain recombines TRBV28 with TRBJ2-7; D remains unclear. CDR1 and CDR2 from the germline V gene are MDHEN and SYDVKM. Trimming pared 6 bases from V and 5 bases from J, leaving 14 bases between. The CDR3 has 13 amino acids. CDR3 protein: CASRWRQTDEQYF. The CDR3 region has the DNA TGTGCCAGCAGATGGCGACAAACCGACGAGCAGTACTTC.

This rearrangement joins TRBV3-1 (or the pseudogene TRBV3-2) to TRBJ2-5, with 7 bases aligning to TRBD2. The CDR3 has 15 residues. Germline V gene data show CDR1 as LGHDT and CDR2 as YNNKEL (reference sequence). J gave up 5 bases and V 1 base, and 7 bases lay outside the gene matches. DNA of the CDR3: TGTGCCAGCAGCCAAGCACTAGCGCGGGGGGAGACCCAGTACTTC. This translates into CASSQALARGETQYF.

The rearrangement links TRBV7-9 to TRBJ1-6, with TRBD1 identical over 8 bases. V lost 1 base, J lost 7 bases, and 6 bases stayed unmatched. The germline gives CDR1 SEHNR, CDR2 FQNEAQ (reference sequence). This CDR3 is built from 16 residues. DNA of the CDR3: TGTGCCAGCAGCTTAGGATTCGGACAGGGAAATTCACCCCTCCACTTT. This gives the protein CASSLGFGQGNSPLHF.

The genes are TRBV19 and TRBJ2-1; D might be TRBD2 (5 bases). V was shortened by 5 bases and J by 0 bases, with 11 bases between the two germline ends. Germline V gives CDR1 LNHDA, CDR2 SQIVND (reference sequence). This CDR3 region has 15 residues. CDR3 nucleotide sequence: TGTGCCAGTAGTCGGGGAGCGAGCTCCTACAATGAGCAGTTCTTC. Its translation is CASSRGASSYNEQFF.

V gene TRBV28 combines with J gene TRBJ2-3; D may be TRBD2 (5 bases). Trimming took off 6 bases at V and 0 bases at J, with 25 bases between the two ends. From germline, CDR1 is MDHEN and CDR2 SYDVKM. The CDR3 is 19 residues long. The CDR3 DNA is TGTGCCAGCAGCCCTCCGGGTCCCCGTGAGGAGGCTAGCACAGATACGCAGTATTTT. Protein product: CASSPPGPREEASTDTQYF.

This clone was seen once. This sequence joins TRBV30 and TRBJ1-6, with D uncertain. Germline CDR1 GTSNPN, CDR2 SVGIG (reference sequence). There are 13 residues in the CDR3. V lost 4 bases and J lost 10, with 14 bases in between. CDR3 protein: CAWTRTIRSPLHF. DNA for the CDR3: TGTGCCTGGACTCGGACTATACGCTCACCCCTCCACTTT.

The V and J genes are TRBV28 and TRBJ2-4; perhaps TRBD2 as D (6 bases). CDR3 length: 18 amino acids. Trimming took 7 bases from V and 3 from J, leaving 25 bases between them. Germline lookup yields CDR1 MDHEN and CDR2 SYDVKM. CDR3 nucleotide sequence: TGTGCCAGCACTCCCGGCGCCTGGAGGGGTGGTGGCAAAAACATTCAGTACTTC. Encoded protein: CASTPGAWRGGGKNIQYF.

The CDR3 here is CASSLRHEAFF. The CDR3, as DNA: TGTGCCAGCAGCCTCAGACATGAAGCTTTCTTT. This chain connects TRBV7-8 to TRBJ1-1; D ambiguous. V was cut by 5 bases and J by 7 bases, with 8 bases left in between. This CDR3 is built from 11 residues. Germline assignment: CDR1 SGHVS and CDR2 FQNEAQ. The full variable domain, completed using reference TRBV7-8 and TRBJ1-1, is GAGVSQSPRYKVAKRGQDVALRCDPISGHVSLFWYQQALGQGPEFLTYFQNEAQLDKSGLPSDRFFAERPEGSVSTLKIQRTQQEDSAVYLCASSLRHEAFFGQGTRLTVV.

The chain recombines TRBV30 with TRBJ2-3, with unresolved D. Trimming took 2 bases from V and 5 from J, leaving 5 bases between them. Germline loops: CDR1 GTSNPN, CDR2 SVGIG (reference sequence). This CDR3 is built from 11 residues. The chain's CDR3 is CAWSHLDTQYF. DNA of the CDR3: TGTGCCTGGAGTCACCTAGATACGCAGTATTTT.

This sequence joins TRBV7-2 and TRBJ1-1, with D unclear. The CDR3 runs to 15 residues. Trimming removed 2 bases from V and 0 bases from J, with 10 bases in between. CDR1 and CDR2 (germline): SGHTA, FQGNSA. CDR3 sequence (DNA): TGTGCCAGCAGCTTAAGCAGCCTGATGAACACTGAAGCTTTCTTT. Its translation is CASSLSSLMNTEAFF.

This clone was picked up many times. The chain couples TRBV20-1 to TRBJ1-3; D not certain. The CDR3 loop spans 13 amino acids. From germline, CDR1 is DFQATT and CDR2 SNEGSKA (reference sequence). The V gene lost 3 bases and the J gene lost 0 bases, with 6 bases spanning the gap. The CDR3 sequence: CSASRASGNTIYF. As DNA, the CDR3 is TGCAGTGCTAGTCGGGCCTCTGGAAACACCATATATTTT.

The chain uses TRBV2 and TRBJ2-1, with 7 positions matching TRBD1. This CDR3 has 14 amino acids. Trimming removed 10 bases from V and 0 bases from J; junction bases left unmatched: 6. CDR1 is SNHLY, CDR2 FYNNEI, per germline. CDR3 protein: CATTTGSSYNEQFF. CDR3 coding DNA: TGTGCCACCACGACAGGGAGCTCCTACAATGAGCAGTTCTTC. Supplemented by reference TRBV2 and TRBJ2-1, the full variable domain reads EPEVTQTPSHQVTQMGQEVILRCVPISNHLYFYWYRQILGQKVEFLVSFYNNEISEKSEIFDDQFSVERPDGSNFTLKIRSTKLEDSAMYFCATTTGSSYNEQFFGPGTRLTVL.

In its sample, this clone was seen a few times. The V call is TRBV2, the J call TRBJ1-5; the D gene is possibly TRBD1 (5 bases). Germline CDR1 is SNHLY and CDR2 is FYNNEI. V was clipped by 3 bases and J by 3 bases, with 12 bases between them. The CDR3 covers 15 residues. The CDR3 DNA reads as TGTGCCAGCAGTGACCACGGGACGGCCAATCAGCCCCAGCATTTT. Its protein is CASSDHGTANQPQHF.

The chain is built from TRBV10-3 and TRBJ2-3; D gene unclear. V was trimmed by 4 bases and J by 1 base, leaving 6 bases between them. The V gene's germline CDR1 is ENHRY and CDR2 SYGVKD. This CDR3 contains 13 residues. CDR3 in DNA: TGTGCCATCAGTGTTGCCGGCACAGATACGCAGTATTTT. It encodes CAISVAGTDTQYF.